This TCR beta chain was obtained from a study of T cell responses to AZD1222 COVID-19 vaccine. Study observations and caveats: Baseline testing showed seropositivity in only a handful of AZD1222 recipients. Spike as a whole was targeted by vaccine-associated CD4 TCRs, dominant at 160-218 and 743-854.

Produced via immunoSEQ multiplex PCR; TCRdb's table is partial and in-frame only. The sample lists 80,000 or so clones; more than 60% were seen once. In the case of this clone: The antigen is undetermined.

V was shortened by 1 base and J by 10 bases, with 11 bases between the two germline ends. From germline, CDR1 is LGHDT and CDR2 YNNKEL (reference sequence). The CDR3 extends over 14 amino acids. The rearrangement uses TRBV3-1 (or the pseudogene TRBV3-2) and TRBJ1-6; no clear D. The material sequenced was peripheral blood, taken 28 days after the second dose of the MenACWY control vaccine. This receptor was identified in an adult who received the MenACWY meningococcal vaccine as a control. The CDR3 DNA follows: TGTGCCAGCAGCCAAGGTCTAAGTGGCTCACCCCTCCACTTT. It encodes CASSQGLSGSPLHF.